This entry describes one TCR beta chain. This clone registers as medium-sized (0.01 to 0.1%) within its sample. It has no known antigen specificity. The input lacks base qualities; no much larger clone sits a single base away. TCR beta CDR3 regions were sequenced from DNA using the immunoSEQ Assay. On the study's bioinformatics: T cell density was computed as TCR beta template counts normalized to usable DNA estimated by amplifying housekeeping genes. The preseqR package was used to estimate richness by extrapolating to 400,000 templates for PBMC samples and to 120,000 templates for tissue samples. Clonality was calculated as one minus Pielou's evenness. Tissue-enriched TCRs were identified through differential abundance testing performed on productive amino-acid clonotypes, with a minimum total count of 5 and an alpha of 0.1. Repertoire overlap between compartments was quantified with the Jaccard Index and Morisita Overlap Index. GLIPH grouped TCR beta CDR3s together with public tetramer-defined viral CDR3s, and a viral motif had to include at least three viral sequences and show V-gene enrichment. Imported from immuneACCESS, the table was reduced by TCRdb to in-frame sequences with V and J called. These copies leave out some clones; in studies compared against another copy, an unresolved V gene accounts for under half, and the cause of the remainder is not known. That table furnishes V, J and clone size, whereas the DNA furnished D and trimming. This sample has approximately 2,000 clones in its table, and about 30% of those were observed once. The ten largest clonotypes hold about a fifth of the sample.

This specimen belongs to a study of T cells in localized non-small cell lung cancer (TCRdb year 2020). Regarding the study in general: Comparing tumors with uninvolved tumor-adjacent lungs, the study looked at the T cell repertoires of over 200 patients with early-stage NSCLC. The cohort consisted of 200 to 300 treatment-naive NSCLC patients whose localized lung tumors had been resected. Of the NSCLC patients, 129 were male and roughly 100 were female, and the mean age was about 69 years.

The CDR3 goes from the cysteine to the phenylalanine over 15 residues. Of the read, only the CDR3 DNA is kept; its 45 bases are in frame from base 1. V has 2 bases trimmed and J has 9 bases trimmed; junction bases matching no gene number 11. The germline V gene provides CDR1 SGHNT and CDR2 YENEEA. Uninvolved adjacent lung was taken at least 2 cm from the tumor margin and confirmed free of atypia by two independent pathologists. At diagnosis, tumor, uninvolved tumor-adjacent lung and peripheral blood were collected and then preserved as a mix of FFPE and fresh-frozen material. Summary of the overall study and its limitations: Because multi-region tumor sequencing was not performed, intratumor heterogeneity could not be ruled out. Longer overall survival was associated with higher blood T cell density, whereas shorter survival was associated with higher adjacent-lung clonality. Uninvolved tumor-adjacent lung showed the highest T cell clonality, higher than tumor, which suggests more focused antigenic responses in the adjacent lung. Because of the exploratory design, TCR variables were selected using unadjusted p-values without false-discovery rate correction. Of the top 100 tumor clones, a median of roughly 57 were detected in paired uninvolved adjacent lung; under 35 were also among that lung's top 100.

Sequencing used normal lung tissue next to the tumor, obtained before any cancer treatment. This clonotype originated in a male donor at least 60 years old with stage I squamous cell lung carcinoma. Recombination linked TRBV11-3 to TRBJ1-1, with TRBD1 identical over 8 junction bases. The DNA is TGTGCCAGCAGCTTACGCGGGACAGGTGGGGAAAAAGCTTTCTTT. It is translated as CASSLRGTGGEKAFF.